These 32 T cell receptor beta chains originate from one sample sequenced in a study of blood T cell repertoires in COVID-19. Measured with immunoSEQ multiplex PCR; TCRdb has only the in-frame clones, and not every one. Of 98,000 or so clones in the sample, roughly 80% are singletons; the top ten hold 2.5% to 3.5%. The specimen was peripheral blood. Source of these receptors: a woman of 80 years or more with active or convalescent COVID-19.

V usage is TRBV7-9 and J usage is TRBJ1-3; perhaps TRBD1 as D (5 bases). The CDR3 runs 13 residues. Germline V gene lookup returns CDR1 SEHNR and CDR2 FQNEAQ (reference sequence). V was clipped by 8 bases and J by 2 bases, with 10 bases between them. CDR3: CASRGGAGNTIYF. In nucleotides, the CDR3 is TGTGCCAGCCGGGGAGGGGCTGGAAACACCATATATTTT.

The chain couples TRBV10-3 to TRBJ1-2; 9 bases line up with TRBD1. Germline loops: CDR1 ENHRY, CDR2 SYGVKD. This CDR3 contains 13 residues. Trimming took 4 bases from V and 6 from J; bases not matched to a gene: 3. In DNA, the CDR3 is TGTGCCATCAGTGGGGGACAGGGACATGGCTACACCTTC. Encoded protein: CAISGGQGHGYTF.

The V and J genes are TRBV7-6 and TRBJ2-3, with 7 bases matching TRBD2. Germline V CDR1 and CDR2: SGHVS, FNYEAQ. This CDR3 contains 14 residues. V lost 5 bases and J lost 2; bases outside the gene matches: 4. The CDR3 spells CASSRGDSTDTQYF. The CDR3 DNA reads as TGTGCCAGCAGCCGGGGGGACTCCACAGATACGCAGTATTTT. Based on the CDR3 plus reference TRBV7-6 and TRBJ2-3, the full variable domain is GAGVSQSPRYKVTKRGQDVALRCDPISGHVSLYWYRQALGQGPEFLTYFNYEAQQDKSGLPNDRFSAERPEGSISTLTIQRTEQRDSAMYRCASSRGDSTDTQYFGPGTRLTVL.

The gene calls are TRBV25-1 and TRBJ2-2; a weak D match, TRBD2 (5 bases). The ends were cut back, 5 bases at V and 4 bases at J, with 8 bases in the middle. CDR3 length: 13 amino acids. Germline V gene lookup returns CDR1 MGHDK and CDR2 SYGVNS. CDR3 residues: CASSPGSTGELFF. In DNA, the CDR3 is TGTGCCAGCAGTCCGGGGAGCACCGGGGAGCTGTTTTTT.

This clone has just one count. V and J are TRBV5-1 and TRBJ1-6; tentatively, D is TRBD1 (5 bases). Germline-derived CDR1 and CDR2 are SGHRS and YFSETQ. This CDR3 region has 16 residues. Deletions cut 4 bases from V and 7 bases from J, with 18 bases between. The CDR3 reads CASSPQGIGENSPLHF. As DNA, the CDR3 is TGCGCCAGCAGCCCCCAAGGGATAGGGGAAAATTCACCCCTCCACTTT.

The V gene is TRBV12-5, the J gene TRBJ1-2, with a possible D match to TRBD1 (6 bases). This CDR3 has 13 amino acids. V was pared by 2 bases and J by 3 bases, with 7 bases between. CDR1 and CDR2 from the germline V gene are LGHNT and FRNRAP. The CDR3 coding sequence is TGTGCTAGTGGTTTGCAGGGGCACTATGGCTACACCTTC. This gives the protein CASGLQGHYGYTF.

The rearrangement links TRBV29-1 to TRBJ2-1; D perhaps matches TRBD2 (6 bases). CDR1 is SQVTM and CDR2 is ANQGSEA in the germline V gene. The CDR3 sequence is 12 residues long. Trimming removed 5 bases at V and 12 bases at J, with 17 bases between. The CDR3 sequence: CSVTIGEVGQFF. The CDR3 DNA follows: TGCAGCGTTACCATAGGGGAGGTGGGGCAGTTCTTC.

V gene TRBV29-1 combines with J gene TRBJ1-1; 9 bases map to TRBD1. Germline V gives CDR1 SQVTM, CDR2 ANQGSEA. The CDR3 is 15 residues long. The V segment lost 6 bases and the J segment 2 bases; nucleotides outside the gene matches: 10. The CDR3 bases are TGCAGCGTGGAAAAAAACAGGGGGCAAAACACTGAAGCTTTCTTT. Translation gives CSVEKNRGQNTEAFF.

The genes are TRBV30 and TRBJ2-5; D might be TRBD1 (5 bases). This CDR3 has 16 residues. Trimming stripped 0 bases from V and 2 bases from J, with 16 bases between. CDR1 GTSNPN and CDR2 SVGIG come from the germline V gene (reference sequence). CDR3 protein: CAWSVLPLGAQETQYF. CDR3 in DNA: TGTGCCTGGAGTGTACTGCCCCTAGGGGCTCAAGAGACCCAGTACTTC.

A few counts support this clone. The J gene is TRBJ2-3, the V gene TRBV18; TRBD1 matches at 10 bases. The CDR3 runs to 15 residues. Germline values: CDR1 KGHSH, CDR2 LQKENI. V dropped 2 bases and J dropped 3; count of bases not matched to a gene: 2. CDR3 region: CASSPRTGGTDTQYF. The CDR3 DNA follows: TGTGCCAGCTCACCAAGGACAGGGGGAACAGATACGCAGTATTTT.

V is TRBV9 and J is TRBJ2-2; D remains ambiguous. The V gene lost 3 bases and the J gene lost 0 bases, with 12 bases spanning the gap. Germline V gene data show CDR1 as SGDLS and CDR2 as YYNGEE. The CDR3 totals 16 residues. The CDR3 bases are TGTGCCAGCAGCGCCCCCTGGGCAGCGAACACCGGGGAGCTGTTTTTT. This codes for CASSAPWAANTGELFF.

This clone showed up just once. The chain uses TRBV30 and TRBJ2-3, with 11 bases aligning to TRBD2. The J segment lost 4 bases and the V segment lost 3 bases, leaving 9 bases of the junction unmatched. This CDR3 region has 16 residues. CDR1 and CDR2 (germline): GTSNPN, SVGIG (reference sequence). CDR3: CAWRLAGVRRSDTQYF. The CDR3 bases are TGTGCCTGGAGACTAGCGGGAGTCAGACGCTCAGATACGCAGTATTTT.

For the CDR3, the DNA is TGTGCCAGCTCACCTGATTTAACAGGGTTTGGCTACACCTTC. Translating it yields CASSPDLTGFGYTF. The chain carries TRBV18 and TRBJ1-2; tentative D call: TRBD1 (6 bases). V lost 3 bases and J 7 bases, leaving 15 bases between the germline ends. The CDR3 has 14 residues. Germline values: CDR1 KGHSH, CDR2 LQKENI.

The chain combines TRBV7-3 with TRBJ2-3; D is uncertain. The CDR3 totals 14 residues. Trimming shortened V by 5 bases and J by 3 bases, and 12 bases separated the two germline ends. Per the germline V gene, CDR1 is SGHTA and CDR2 is FQGTGA. The CDR3 reads CASSPQPSTDTQYF. CDR3 nucleotide sequence: TGTGCCAGCAGCCCACAGCCAAGTACAGATACGCAGTATTTT.

The chain couples TRBV5-4 to TRBJ2-7; 10 positions agree with TRBD1. CDR3 size: 14 residues. From germline, CDR1 is SGHNT and CDR2 YYREEE (reference sequence). The V and J ends lost 2 bases and 2 bases, in that order; junction bases with no gene match: 1. This chain's CDR3 is CASSFGTGAYEQYF. The CDR3 bases are TGTGCCAGCAGCTTCGGGACAGGGGCCTACGAGCAGTACTTC.

The chain joins TRBV24-1 to TRBJ1-5; 8 nucleotides align to TRBD1. The CDR3 contains 15 residues. V gave up 5 bases and J gave up 5 bases; unmatched junction bases: 7. The germline V gene has CDR1 KGHDR and CDR2 SFDVKD. CDR3 residues: CATSAGGPGDQPQHF. DNA for the CDR3: TGTGCCACCAGTGCAGGGGGCCCAGGGGATCAGCCCCAGCATTTT.

This sequence joins TRBV19 and TRBJ2-3; TRBD2 matches at 9 bases. CDR3 length equals 17 residues. The J segment lost 0 bases and the V segment lost 6 bases, leaving 10 bases of the junction unmatched. CDR1 and CDR2 (germline): LNHDA, SQIVND (reference sequence). The CDR3 protein is CASRGLAGNPSTDTQYF. The CDR3 region has the DNA TGTGCCAGTAGAGGGCTAGCGGGGAACCCTAGCACAGATACGCAGTATTTT.

This rearrangement joins TRBV5-4 to TRBJ1-1; TRBD1 matches 9 bases. This CDR3 is built from 16 residues. The germline CDR1 and CDR2 sequences are SGHNT and YYREEE (reference sequence). Germline trimming cut 5 bases from V and 6 bases from J; bases unmatched to any gene: 14. DNA for the CDR3: TGTGCCAGCAGGACCGGACAGGGGAGATTAGTCGCTGAAGCTTTCTTT. Amino acids: CASRTGQGRLVAEAFF.

V is TRBV9 and J is TRBJ1-2; TRBD1 aligns across 7 bases. Unmatched junction bases numbered 10, after V lost 3 bases and J lost 2 bases. This CDR3 has 16 amino acids. CDR1 is SGDLS and CDR2 is YYNGEE in the germline V gene. The CDR3 region has the DNA TGTGCCAGCAGCGGGAACGCGGGACAGAAGAACTATGGCTACACCTTC. As protein: CASSGNAGQKNYGYTF.

This clone has only a few counts. The CDR3, as DNA: TGTGCCAGCAGTCCTATGATAAGTGGCAGGGTGAACACTGAAGCTTTCTTT. It specifies CASSPMISGRVNTEAFF. The V call is TRBV28, the J call TRBJ1-1; tentative D call: TRBD1 (5 bases). V was clipped by 5 bases and J by 0 bases, with 19 bases between them. Germline loops: CDR1 MDHEN, CDR2 SYDVKM. The CDR3 consists of 17 residues.

The rearrangement links TRBV30 to TRBJ1-1; maybe TRBD1 (6 bases). The V and J ends lost 2 bases and 11 bases respectively, with 15 bases between them. Per the germline V gene, CDR1 is GTSNPN and CDR2 is SVGIG (reference sequence). This CDR3 spans 12 amino acids. The CDR3 DNA reads as TGTGCCTGGAGTCACAAGGTCCAGGGGGCTTTCTTT. Translating it yields CAWSHKVQGAFF.

The CDR3 protein is CASSSGTLSNSPLHF. CDR3 nucleotide sequence: TGTGCCAGCAGTTCCGGGACACTCTCCAATTCACCCCTCCACTTT. This chain uses TRBV6-5 with TRBJ1-6, with D possibly being TRBD1 (6 bases). The germline V and J ends were trimmed by 4 bases and 7 bases, with 14 bases remaining between them. The germline CDR1 and CDR2 sequences are MNHEY and SVGAGI. The CDR3 spans 15 residues.

The rearrangement joins TRBV5-1 to TRBJ2-5; 9 nucleotides align to TRBD1. Germline loops: CDR1 SGHRS, CDR2 YFSETQ. The CDR3 runs 19 residues. The junction had 20 bases not matched to a gene; V was cut back by 4 bases and J by 4 bases. The CDR3 protein is CASSGDRDRVIFGRETQYF. In DNA, the CDR3 is TGCGCCAGCAGCGGCGACCGGGACAGGGTGATATTCGGGCGAGAGACCCAGTACTTC.

This clone was counted only a few times. The identical CDR3 is also encoded by other nucleotide sequences in the sample. The genes are TRBV5-1 and TRBJ1-5, with D uncertain. CDR1 and CDR2 from the germline V gene are SGHRS and YFSETQ. The length of the CDR3 is 14 residues. The V gene lost 0 bases and the J gene lost 2 bases, with 6 bases spanning the gap. CDR3 region: CASSLEGGNQPQHF. The CDR3 region has the DNA TGCGCCAGCAGCTTGGAGGGAGGCAATCAGCCCCAGCATTTT. Variable domain in full (rest from reference TRBV5-1 and TRBJ1-5): KAGVTQTPRYLIKTRGQQVTLSCSPISGHRSVSWYQQTPGQGLQFLFEYFSETQRNKGNFPGRFSGRQFSNSRSEMNVSTLELGDSALYLCASSLEGGNQPQHFGDGTRLSIL.

The CDR3 region has the DNA TGTGCCAGCAGTGAATTGGGCAGCACGTTTAGCTCCTACGAGCAGTACTTC. Residues: CASSELGSTFSSYEQYF. This chain links TRBV25-1 with TRBJ2-7, with no clear D. The CDR3 sequence is 17 residues long. Germline V CDR1 and CDR2: MGHDK, SYGVNS. The V gene lost 1 base and the J gene lost 0 bases, with 16 bases spanning the gap.

The genes are TRBV7-9 and TRBJ1-5; 9 bases agree with TRBD1. V trimming: 5 bases; J trimming: 0 bases; junction bases outside the gene matches: 14. Germline V gene lookup returns CDR1 SEHNR and CDR2 FQNEAQ (reference sequence). The length of the CDR3 is 19 residues. CDR3 in DNA: TGTGCCAGCAGCCGCCAGGAGGGACAGGGTTTATATAGCAATCAGCCCCAGCATTTT. Translated, it gives CASSRQEGQGLYSNQPQHF.

This clone was seen just once. The V gene is TRBV18, the J gene TRBJ1-1; D possibly corresponds to TRBD1 (6 bases). Trimming stripped 3 bases from V and 8 bases from J, with 10 bases between. The CDR3 has 12 residues. Germline-derived CDR1 and CDR2 are KGHSH and LQKENI. CDR3 in DNA: TGTGCCAGCTCACCCACCGGACAGGAAGCTTTCTTT. It translates to CASSPTGQEAFF.

This chain joins TRBV5-1 and TRBJ2-7, with D possibly TRBD2 on 5 matching bases. Germline values: CDR1 SGHRS, CDR2 YFSETQ. V dropped 0 bases and J dropped 2 bases, with 12 bases sitting between them. CDR3 size: 15 residues. The CDR3 here is CASSLGQTTTYEQYF. The CDR3 DNA reads TGCGCCAGCAGCTTGGGGCAGACTACGACCTACGAGCAGTACTTC.

The rearrangement uses TRBV2 and TRBJ2-7, with a possible D match to TRBD1 (6 bases). V was pared by 6 bases and J by 0 bases, with 12 bases between. The length of the CDR3 is 14 residues. CDR1 and CDR2 from the germline V gene are SNHLY and FYNNEI. The chain's CDR3 is CASRTGFGSYEQYF. In DNA, the CDR3 is TGTGCCAGCAGAACAGGGTTTGGCTCCTACGAGCAGTACTTC.

This clone was found a few times. This sequence joins TRBV4-2 and TRBJ2-1; D may be TRBD2 (6 bases). V was clipped by 0 bases and J by 2 bases, with 11 bases between them. The germline V gene encodes CDR1 LGHNA and CDR2 YNFKEQ. The CDR3 runs 16 residues. CDR3 nucleotide sequence: TGTGCCAGCAGCCAAGATCGGGACTCCACCTACAATGAGCAGTTCTTC. Its protein product is CASSQDRDSTYNEQFF.

This chain connects TRBV6-5 to TRBJ2-3, with 8 bases matching TRBD1. CDR1 and CDR2 (germline): MNHEY, SVGAGI. V lost 2 bases to trimming and J lost 5 bases; unmatched junction nucleotides: 9. CDR3 length equals 16 residues. The CDR3 spells CASSYRPGQDQDTQYF. In DNA form, the CDR3 reads TGTGCCAGCAGTTACCGACCGGGACAGGATCAAGATACGCAGTATTTT.

The chain joins TRBV6-1 to TRBJ1-5; tentative D call: TRBD1 (5 bases). The V gene lost 1 base and the J gene lost 2 bases, with 9 bases spanning the gap. The germline CDR1 and CDR2 sequences are MNHNS and SASEGT. The CDR3 sequence is 15 residues long. The CDR3 reads CASSEVGLGNQPQHF. Written as DNA, the CDR3 is TGTGCCAGCAGTGAAGTGGGGCTTGGCAATCAGCCCCAGCATTTT.